The source of this TCR beta chain is a study of beta chain features in type 1 diabetes. General study results and limits: For Type 1 diabetes patients, all four CD4+ subsets carried TCRB CDR3s that were moderately but significantly shorter.

This clone appeared a few times. Its cognate antigen is unknown. Expressed TCRB transcripts were sequenced after all isolated RNA was converted to cDNA. Sequencing was performed with immunoSEQ multiplex PCR; in TCRdb, only in-frame clones are kept and a portion is missing. The sample has some 250,000 clones, roughly a tenth seen once. The CDR3 has 15 residues. In germline, CDR1 is SGHRS, CDR2 YFSETQ. Trimming at V came to 5 bases and at J to 0 bases, leaving 7 bases not matched to a gene. Sequencing input: naive CD4+ T cells from blood. The chain is built from TRBV5-1 and TRBJ1-2; 7 nucleotides align to TRBD1. The source is a man aged 30 to 45 with type 1 diabetes. The CDR3 DNA sequence: TGCGCCAGCAGGCCCGGGACAGCCACTAACTATGGCTACACCTTC. It translates to CASRPGTATNYGYTF.